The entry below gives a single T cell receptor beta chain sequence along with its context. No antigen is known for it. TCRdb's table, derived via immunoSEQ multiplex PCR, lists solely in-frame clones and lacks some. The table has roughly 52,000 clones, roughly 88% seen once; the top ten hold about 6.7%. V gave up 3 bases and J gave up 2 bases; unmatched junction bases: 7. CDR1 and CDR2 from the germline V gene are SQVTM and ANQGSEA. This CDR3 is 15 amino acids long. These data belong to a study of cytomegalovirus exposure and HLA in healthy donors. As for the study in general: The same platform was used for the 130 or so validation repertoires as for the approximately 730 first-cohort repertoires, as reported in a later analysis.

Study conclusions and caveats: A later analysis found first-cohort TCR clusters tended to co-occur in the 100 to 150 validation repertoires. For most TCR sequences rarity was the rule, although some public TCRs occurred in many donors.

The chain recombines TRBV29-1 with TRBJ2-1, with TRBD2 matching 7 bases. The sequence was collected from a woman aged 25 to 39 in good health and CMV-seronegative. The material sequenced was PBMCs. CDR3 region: CSVERELRTYNEQFF. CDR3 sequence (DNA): TGCAGCGTTGAGCGGGAGCTACGCACCTACAATGAGCAGTTCTTC.